A single sample is the source of the 16 T cell receptor beta chains below, sequenced in a study of tumor-infiltrating lymphocytes in primary liver carcinoma. The study extracted blood RNA from unsorted whole blood and also extracted germline DNA. Making TCR beta cDNA involved roughly 0.55 ug total RNA and a constant-region primer. Researchers made the TCR beta libraries by running three nested multiplex PCR rounds with slightly modified ARM-PCR. Running approximately 10 cycles apiece, the first two PCR rounds relied on TRBV1-TRBV30 forward primers together with a C-beta reverse primer. TCRdb passed the multiplex PCR reads through MiXCR, listing each CDR3 protein once. The repertoire consists of approximately 300,000 distinct CDR3 sequences, with roughly two thirds occurring once and the leading ten covering roughly 9%. Sequencing used peripheral blood. The receptors shown here come from a man aged 40-49 years with primary liver carcinoma and hepatitis B virus infection.

As to this clonotype: At one end the junction does not follow the germline gene, possibly because of a read error. J is TRBJ2-3 and V is TRBV10-3; 9 bases align to TRBD2. Germline CDR1 and CDR2: ENHRY and SYGVKD. The CDR3 consists of 15 residues. Written as DNA, the CDR3 is TGTGCCATCAGTACGGCTAGCGGGACCACAGATACGAAGTATTTT. It is translated as CAISTASGTTDTKYF.

As to this clonotype: One base away lies a much larger clone, so this may be a sequencing read error. This chain links TRBV6-2 or TRBV6-3 with TRBJ2-3; 8 bases align to TRBD1. Germline V gives CDR1 MNHEY, CDR2 SVGEGT. The CDR3 is 17 amino acids. The J segment lost 4 bases and the V segment lost 8 bases, leaving 17 bases of the junction unmatched. CDR3 coding DNA: TGTGCCAGCTGTTCGAACCAGAATGACAGGGGCGCAGATACGCAGTATTTT. The encoded protein is CASCSNQNDRGADTQYF.

CDR3 loop: CASSQHGHISGELFF. The CDR3 DNA reads as TGTGCCAGCAGTCAACATGGACACATATCCGGGGAGCTGTTTTTT. This chain joins TRBV6-6 and TRBJ2-2; D might be TRBD1 (5 bases). The CDR3 has 15 residues. The germline gives CDR1 MNHNY, CDR2 SVGAGI (reference sequence). Trimming took off 5 bases at V and 6 bases at J, with 16 bases between the two ends.

On this clonotype itself: Given the absence of the conserved phenylalanine or tryptophan at the CDR3 end, a read error is likely. The chain recombines TRBV6-1 with TRBJ1-2; 7 bases are a match to TRBD1. With 3 bases clipped from V and 2 bases from J, the junction kept 6 bases outside the gene matches. The CDR3 extends over 15 amino acids. The germline gives CDR1 MNHNS, CDR2 SASEGT. Here the CDR3 DNA reads TGTGCCAGCAGTGAGGAACAGGGGATAAACTATGGCTACACCATC. Its protein product is CASSEEQGINYGYTI.

In the case of this clonotype: A much larger clone lies a single base off, so this may be a read error. J is TRBJ2-7 and V is TRBV29-1; TRBD2 agrees at 7 bases. This CDR3 spans 11 amino acids. CDR1 and CDR2 (germline): SQVTM, ANQGSEA. V was pared by 7 bases and J by 9 bases, with 9 bases of the junction left unmatched. The CDR3 DNA is TGCAGCGGGGTCGGGGGGAACGCGCAGTACTTC. Its translation: CSGVGGNAQYF.

As for this clonotype: The germline gene is not matched at one end of the junction; a read error may be the cause. The chain couples TRBV4-2 to TRBJ2-5; 14 positions agree with TRBD2. The CDR3 extends over 18 amino acids. Germline lookup yields CDR1 LGHNA and CDR2 YNFKEQ. CDR3 nucleotide sequence: TGTGCCAGCAGCCTAAAGACTAGCGGGAGGGCCGGCTCGGAGACTCAGTACTTC. Protein sequence: CASSLKTSGRAGSETQYF.

Comment on this clonotype: A much larger clone differs by one base, so this may be a read error. The rearrangement uses TRBV6-5 and TRBJ1-4, with TRBD1 as a possible D gene (5 bases). CDR1 and CDR2 from the germline V gene are MNHEY and SVGAGI. The CDR3 is 15 amino acids. For the CDR3, the DNA is TGTGCCAGCAGTTACGGAGCAGGGCCTAATGATAAACTGTTTTTT. Protein sequence: CASSYGAGPNDKLFF.

Of note for this clonotype: This may be a read error: a much more frequent sequence differs by one nucleotide. The V and J genes are TRBV5-4 and TRBJ2-3, with unresolved D. The CDR3 consists of 13 residues. CDR1 is SGHNT and CDR2 is YYREEE in the germline V gene (reference sequence). CDR3 DNA sequence: TGTACCAGCAGCTTGTTACACGTGGGTACGCAGTATTTT. This encodes CTSSLLHVGTQYF.

Remarks on this clonotype: At one of its ends the junction is not consistent with the germline gene, which may arise from a read error. This chain links TRBV10-2 with TRBJ1-2; D is unclear. This CDR3 contains 13 residues. CDR1 and CDR2 (germline): WSHSY, SAAADI. This CDR3 reads CAGSEIVNYGYTF. CDR3 coding DNA: TGTGCCGGCAGTGAAATCGTTAACTATGGCTACACCTTC.

The chain joins TRBV29-1 to TRBJ1-1, with D possibly being TRBD1 (6 bases). The CDR3 runs to 13 residues. Trimming left V 7 bases short and J 5 bases short, with 17 bases between. Germline values: CDR1 SQVTM, CDR2 ANQGSEA. The CDR3: CSAQQGVRTEAFF. Here the CDR3 DNA reads TGCAGCGCCCAACAGGGAGTGAGAACTGAAGCTTTCTTT.

This clonotype was seen only once. A clone one base away is much larger, so this may be a read error. V is TRBV6-2 or TRBV6-3 and J is TRBJ2-7; D is possibly TRBD2 (6 bases). Per the germline V gene, CDR1 is MNHEY and CDR2 is SVGEGT. CDR3 length: 13 residues. The CDR3 DNA reads TGTACCAGCAGTTACTCGGGGAGGCCAGAGCAGTACTTC. It codes for CTSSYSGRPEQYF.

To note about this clonotype: Just one base apart from a much larger clone, this may be a read error. The chain combines TRBV12-3 or TRBV12-4 with TRBJ1-1, with D perhaps matching TRBD1 (6 bases). CDR3 size: 14 residues. CDR3 sequence reads: CASSQGQLNTETFF. Here the CDR3 DNA reads TGTGCCAGCAGCCAAGGACAGCTGAACACTGAAACTTTCTTT.

As for this clonotype: The junction departs from germline at one end; a sequencing error may be responsible. The chain's CDR3 is CTSRTPYDQFF. As DNA, the CDR3 is TGTACCAGCCGAACCCCCTATGATCAGTTCTTC. The genes are TRBV6-5 and TRBJ2-1, with D hard to call. In germline, CDR1 is MNHEY, CDR2 SVGAGI. The CDR3 loop spans 11 amino acids.

For this clonotype: Sequence at one end of the junction differs from germline and may be a read error. This sequence joins TRBV10-3 and TRBJ1-2; D not resolved. Germline CDR1 and CDR2: ENHRY and SYGVKD. This CDR3 has 14 amino acids. The CDR3 spells CAISEDRINDGYTF. Written as DNA, the CDR3 is TGTGCCATCAGTGAAGACCGCATTAATGATGGCTATACCTTC.

By sample fraction, this clonotype is medium-sized. J is TRBJ2-5 and V is TRBV29-1; 12 positions agree with TRBD2. V lost 6 bases to trimming and J lost 6 bases; unmatched junction nucleotides: 8. This CDR3 has 14 residues. Germline values: CDR1 SQVTM, CDR2 ANQGSEA. The CDR3 DNA is TGCAGCGTCAAGGGGCTAGCGGGGGGGCAGACCCAGTACTTC. Translated: CSVKGLAGGQTQYF.

Worth noting for this clonotype: At one boundary the junction diverges from the germline segment, which might be a read error. The rearrangement uses TRBV29-1 and TRBJ2-3, with unresolved D. Germline-derived CDR1 and CDR2 are SQVTM and ANQGSEA. The CDR3 runs 12 residues. The CDR3 is CSVEDPSNTRYF. Here the CDR3 DNA reads TGCAGCGTTGAAGATCCATCCAATACGCGGTATTTT.